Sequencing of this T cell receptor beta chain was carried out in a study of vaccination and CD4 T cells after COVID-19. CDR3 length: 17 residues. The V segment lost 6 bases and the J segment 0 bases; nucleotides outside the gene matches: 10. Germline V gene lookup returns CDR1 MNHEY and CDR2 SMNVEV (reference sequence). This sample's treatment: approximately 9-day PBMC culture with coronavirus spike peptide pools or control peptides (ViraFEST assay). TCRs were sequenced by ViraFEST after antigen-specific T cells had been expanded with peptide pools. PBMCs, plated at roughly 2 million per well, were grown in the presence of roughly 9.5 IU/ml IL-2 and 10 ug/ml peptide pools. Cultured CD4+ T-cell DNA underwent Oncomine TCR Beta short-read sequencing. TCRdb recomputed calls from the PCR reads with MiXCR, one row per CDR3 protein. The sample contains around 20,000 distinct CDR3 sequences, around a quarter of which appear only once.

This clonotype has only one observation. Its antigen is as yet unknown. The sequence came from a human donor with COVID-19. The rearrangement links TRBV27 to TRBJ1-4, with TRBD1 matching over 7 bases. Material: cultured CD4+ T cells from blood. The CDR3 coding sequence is TGTGCCAGCAGGATTGGCGGGACAGCCGCAACTAATGAAAAACTGTTTTTT. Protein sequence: CASRIGGTAATNEKLFF. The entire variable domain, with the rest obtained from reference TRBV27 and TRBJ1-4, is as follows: EAQVTQNPRYLITVTGKKLTVTCSQNMNHEYMSWYRQDPGLGLRQIYYSMNVEVTDKGDVPEGYKVSRKEKRNFPLILESPSPNQTSLYFCASRIGGTAATNEKLFFGSGTQLSVL.